This entry features one T cell receptor beta chain sequence. The data derive from a study of graft-versus-host responses after intestinal transplantation. Trimming took 5 bases from V and 5 from J; bases not matched to a gene: 6. Per the germline V gene, CDR1 is SEHNR and CDR2 is FQNEAQ (reference sequence). The CDR3 runs to 15 residues. Sequencing used immunoSEQ multiplex PCR; TCRdb keeps in-frame clones, though not all of them. The sample has fewer than 20,000 clones, approximately 95% seen once. This TCR was recovered from a human patient who received an intestinal transplant, so some T cells may come from the graft donor. The specimen was PBMCs, collected 23 days after intestinal transplant. This chain connects TRBV7-9 to TRBJ2-1, with 10 nucleotides matching TRBD2. The CDR3 sequence is CASSLASGRHNEQFF. The CDR3 DNA reads as TGTGCCAGCAGCCTGGCTAGCGGGAGACACAATGAGCAGTTCTTC.